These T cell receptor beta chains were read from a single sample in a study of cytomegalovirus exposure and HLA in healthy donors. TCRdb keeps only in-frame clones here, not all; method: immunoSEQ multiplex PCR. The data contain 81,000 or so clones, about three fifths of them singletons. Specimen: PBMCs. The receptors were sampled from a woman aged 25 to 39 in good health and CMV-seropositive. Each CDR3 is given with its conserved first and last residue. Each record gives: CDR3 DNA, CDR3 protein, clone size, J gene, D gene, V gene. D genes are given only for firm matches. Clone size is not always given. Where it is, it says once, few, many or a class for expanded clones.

TGTGCCAGCAGTTTAGCAGCAACTAATGAAAAACTGTTTTTT	CASSLAATNEKLFF	-	TRBJ1-4	-	TRBV27
TGTGCCAGCAGTTACTCGAACAGGAACGAGCAGTACTTC	CASSYSNRNEQYF	-	TRBJ2-7	-	TRBV6-5
TGTGCCAGCAGCTCCGGGACAGGACGGGTCACCGGGGAGCTGTTTTTT	CASSSGTGRVTGELFF	-	TRBJ2-2	TRBD1	TRBV7-2
TGTGCCAGCTCACCACCGACGGGGATTGGCACTGAAGCTTTCTTT	CASSPPTGIGTEAFF	-	TRBJ1-1	-	TRBV18
TGCGCCAGCAGTGGAGGACTAGTTGAGACCCAGTACTTC	CASSGGLVETQYF	-	TRBJ2-5	TRBD2	TRBV10-2
TGTGCCAGCAGACGGTTCCACGAGCAGTACTTC	CASRRFHEQYF	few	TRBJ2-7	-	TRBV27
TGTGCCAGCAGCGTAGGGCATAACACTGAAGCTTTCTTT	CASSVGHNTEAFF	-	TRBJ1-1	-	TRBV9
TGTGCCAGCAGTGAACGCGGACCCCAGCATTTT	CASSERGPQHF	-	TRBJ1-5	-	TRBV6-1
TGTGCCAGCAGCGTAGGGGGCTCTGGGGCCAACGTCCTGACTTTC	CASSVGGSGANVLTF	-	TRBJ2-6	-	TRBV5-4
TGTGCCAGCATTGGGACAGGGACCAGCAATCAGCCCCAGCATTTT	CASIGTGTSNQPQHF	once	TRBJ1-5	TRBD1	TRBV2
TGTGCCTGGAGTGCCCAGGGGAATCAGCCCCAGCATTTT	CAWSAQGNQPQHF	-	TRBJ1-5	-	TRBV30
TGTGCCAGCAGCTTTTCGGGGGGGCCTCAGTTCCGGGAGACCCAGTACTTC	CASSFSGGPQFRETQYF	few	TRBJ2-5	TRBD2	TRBV7-2
TGTGCCAGCAGCCCCTGGACTAGCGGGCTACCCGATACGCAGTATTTT	CASSPWTSGLPDTQYF	-	TRBJ2-3	TRBD2	TRBV14
TGTGCCAGCAGGCACCTAGGTTCCGCGAACACCGGGGAGCTGTTTTTT	CASRHLGSANTGELFF	-	TRBJ2-2	-	TRBV7-9
TGTGCCAGCAGCCTCGGGACTAGCGGGGGCGCAGATACGCAGTATTTT	CASSLGTSGGADTQYF	-	TRBJ2-3	TRBD2	TRBV7-3
TGTGCCAGCAGCCCCCAGCCTTACTACGAGCAGTACTTC	CASSPQPYYEQYF	-	TRBJ2-7	-	TRBV14
TGTGCCAGCAGTTACGGACAGGGGGCATCTGAAGCTTTCTTT	CASSYGQGASEAFF	few	TRBJ1-1	TRBD1	TRBV2
TGTGCCAGCAGTGGGGACAACTCCTACGAGCAGTACTTC	CASSGDNSYEQYF	-	TRBJ2-7	-	TRBV6-6